These 25 T cell receptor beta chains were all obtained from the same sample, sequenced in a study of control samples from healthy donors and cancer patients. Measured with immunoSEQ multiplex PCR; TCRdb has only the in-frame clones, and not every one. The sample shows about 140,000 clones, roughly 92% of them seen only once. Specimen: blood. The source of these receptors is a man aged 25-40 years in good health.

The chain employs TRBV4-2 and TRBJ2-1; the match to TRBD2 covers 7 bases. The germline CDR1 and CDR2 sequences are LGHNA and YNFKEQ. This CDR3 region has 14 residues. The V segment lost 4 bases and the J segment 7 bases; nucleotides outside the gene matches: 7. CDR3 sequence (DNA): TGTGCCAGCAGCCTGGGTCGGGAGGCGAATGAGCAGTTCTTC. Protein: CASSLGREANEQFF.

The chain recombines TRBV28 with TRBJ2-2; tentatively, D is TRBD1 (5 bases). Trimming removed 5 bases from V and 6 bases from J, with 10 bases in between. Germline V gene sequence: CDR1 MDHEN, CDR2 SYDVKM. This CDR3 is built from 13 residues. The CDR3 bases are TGTGCCAGCAGTAACAGGTTTTCCGGGGAGCTGTTTTTT. This translates into CASSNRFSGELFF.

The chain links TRBV10-3 to TRBJ1-6; D is ambiguous. Trimming removed 7 bases at V and 10 bases at J, with 11 bases between. The CDR3 sequence is 12 residues long. CDR1 and CDR2 from the germline V gene are ENHRY and SYGVKD. The CDR3 bases are TGTGCCATCATCCCGTTTCGATCACCCCTCCACTTT. Translated, it gives CAIIPFRSPLHF.

The chain uses TRBV6-5 and TRBJ1-5; D unclear. V lost 3 bases and J 5 bases, leaving 8 bases between the germline ends. The CDR3 has 13 amino acids. CDR1 MNHEY and CDR2 SVGAGI come from the germline V gene. As DNA, the CDR3 is TGTGCCAGCAGTTATGGCAGATATCAGCCCCAGCATTTT. It codes for CASSYGRYQPQHF.

The chain uses TRBV7-2 and TRBJ1-1; 8 bases are shared with TRBD1. The CDR3 runs to 16 residues. Per the germline V gene, CDR1 is SGHTA and CDR2 is FQGNSA. J gave up 3 bases and V 6 bases, and 12 bases lay outside the gene matches. For the CDR3, the DNA is TGTGCCAGCAGTTCCCGGACAGGGCGTTCGGACACTGAAGCTTTCTTT. Protein: CASSSRTGRSDTEAFF.

This sequence joins TRBV5-4 and TRBJ2-2, with 8 nucleotides matching TRBD1. The CDR3 has 15 residues. CDR1 SGHNT and CDR2 YYREEE come from the germline V gene (reference sequence). The V and J ends lost 4 bases and 5 bases, in that order; junction bases with no gene match: 7. CDR3 nucleotide sequence: TGTGCCAGCAGCCCGAGACAGGGGCTAACCGGGGAGCTGTTTTTT. Translating it yields CASSPRQGLTGELFF.

The chain carries TRBV28 and TRBJ2-7, with D maybe TRBD1 (6 bases). Per germline, CDR1 MDHEN and CDR2 SYDVKM. CDR3 length equals 13 residues. The V end lost 6 bases, the J end lost 1 base, and 10 bases lay between the germline ends. The CDR3 DNA reads as TGTGCCAGCAGGGACAGCCAATCCTACGAGCAGTACTTC. Encoded protein: CASRDSQSYEQYF.

The chain combines TRBV7-9 with TRBJ2-1, with D possibly matching TRBD2 (7 bases). Trimming cost V 3 bases and J 5 bases, with 17 bases left between them. This CDR3 has 16 residues. In germline, CDR1 is SEHNR, CDR2 FQNEAQ (reference sequence). As DNA, the CDR3 is TGTGCCAGCAGCTTCAGTCCCGGGGAGGGGGACAATGAGCAGTTCTTC. This sequence encodes CASSFSPGEGDNEQFF.

In this sample, this clone turned up once. The chain links TRBV21-1 to TRBJ2-4. TRBV21-1 is noted as a pseudogene. The CDR3 is 16 amino acids. The CDR3 region is CASSTPDILAKNIQYF. The CDR3 DNA is TGTGCCAGCAGCACGCCGGATATACTAGCCAAAAACATTCAGTACTTC.

The chain combines TRBV4-2 with TRBJ2-3; D perhaps matches TRBD2 (5 bases). The CDR3 totals 14 residues. Deletions cut 0 bases from V and 3 bases from J, with 7 bases between. From germline, CDR1 is LGHNA and CDR2 YNFKEQ. The CDR3 sequence is CASSQDRGTDTQYF. CDR3 DNA sequence: TGTGCCAGCAGCCAAGATAGAGGGACAGATACGCAGTATTTT.

This rearrangement joins TRBV2 to TRBJ2-1, with 7 bases matching TRBD1. The CDR3 spans 13 residues. CDR1 is SNHLY, CDR2 FYNNEI, per germline. V lost 7 bases to trimming and J lost 8 bases; unmatched junction nucleotides: 8. The CDR3 bases are TGTGCCAGCACACTACAGGGGCAAGATGAGCAGTTCTTC. Amino acids: CASTLQGQDEQFF.

V gene TRBV28 combines with J gene TRBJ1-2; TRBD1 aligns across 8 bases. The CDR3 has 15 residues. Germline V gene lookup returns CDR1 MDHEN and CDR2 SYDVKM. With 5 bases clipped from V and 0 bases from J, the junction kept 5 bases outside the gene matches. CDR3 in amino acids: CASSPWTGTNYGYTF. The CDR3 nucleotides are TGTGCCAGCAGTCCCTGGACAGGGACTAACTATGGCTACACCTTC.

CDR3 loop: CASSPGLGYTYEQYF. The DNA of the CDR3 is TGTGCCAGCAGCCCCGGTTTAGGCTACACCTACGAGCAGTACTTC. The genes are TRBV7-2 and TRBJ2-7, with unresolved D. The V gene lost 5 bases and the J gene lost 2 bases, with 16 bases spanning the gap. CDR1 and CDR2 (germline): SGHTA, FQGNSA. The CDR3 consists of 15 residues.

The gene calls are TRBV29-1 and TRBJ1-3; 9 nucleotides match TRBD1. V lost 6 bases to trimming and J lost 4 bases; unmatched junction nucleotides: 4. The germline V gene encodes CDR1 SQVTM and CDR2 ANQGSEA. The CDR3 covers 13 residues. For the CDR3, the DNA is TGCAGCGTCCGGACAGGGGCAGGAAACACCATATATTTT. Translation gives CSVRTGAGNTIYF. Combining the CDR3 with reference TRBV29-1 and TRBJ1-3 gives the whole variable domain SAVISQKPSRDICQRGTSLTIQCQVDSQVTMMFWYRQQPGQSLTLIATANQGSEATYESGFVIDKFPISRPNLTFSTLTVSNMSPEDSSIYLCSVRTGAGNTIYFGEGSWLTVV.

The rearrangement links TRBV27 to TRBJ2-7; D is ambiguous. V gave up 2 bases and J gave up 2 bases, with 13 bases separating them. The CDR3 has 15 amino acids. Per the germline V gene, CDR1 is MNHEY and CDR2 is SMNVEV (reference sequence). The CDR3 DNA follows: TGTGCCAGCAGTTTAACCGTGGCCGGTGCCTACGAGCAGTACTTC. Translated, it gives CASSLTVAGAYEQYF.

CDR3 in amino acids: CASKPPGQGGREQYF. The CDR3 nucleotides are TGTGCCAGCAAACCGCCGGGACAGGGAGGGCGCGAGCAGTACTTC. The J gene is TRBJ2-7, the V gene TRBV6-1; TRBD1 matches 9 bases. V shed 7 bases, J shed 6 bases, and the junction held 13 bases outside the gene matches. CDR1 MNHNS and CDR2 SASEGT come from the germline V gene. This CDR3 has 15 amino acids.

V usage is TRBV18 and J usage is TRBJ2-3; no clear D gene. The V and J ends lost 2 bases and 1 base respectively, with 7 bases between them. The germline CDR1 and CDR2 sequences are KGHSH and LQKENI. The length of the CDR3 is 14 residues. CDR3 in amino acids: CASSPGVGTDTQYF. Written as DNA, the CDR3 is TGTGCCAGCTCACCAGGGGTGGGCACAGATACGCAGTATTTT.

This chain links TRBV15 with TRBJ2-1; 10 bases fit TRBD2. Germline lookup yields CDR1 LNHNV and CDR2 YYDKDF (reference sequence). The CDR3 is 15 amino acids. With 5 bases clipped from V and 4 bases from J, the junction kept 5 bases outside the gene matches. The CDR3 is CATSPTSGEYNEQFF. The CDR3 DNA follows: TGTGCCACCAGCCCCACTAGCGGGGAATACAATGAGCAGTTCTTC.

The gene calls are TRBV5-4 and TRBJ2-1, with 10 bases identical to TRBD2. The CDR3 has 13 residues. Germline CDR1 reads SGHNT; CDR2 reads YYREEE (reference sequence). J lost 7 bases, V lost 4 bases, and 2 bases had no gene match. CDR3 sequence: CASSGTSVNEQFF. For the CDR3, the DNA is TGTGCCAGCAGCGGGACTAGCGTGAATGAGCAGTTCTTC.

The rearrangement uses TRBV4-2 and TRBJ1-5; 10 bases agree with TRBD1. Germline V gives CDR1 LGHNA, CDR2 YNFKEQ. This CDR3 comprises 16 residues. J was trimmed by 7 bases and V by 3 bases; bases with no gene match: 9. The CDR3 DNA follows: TGTGCCAGCAGCCAGGTATCCGGGACAGGGGAGCAGCCCCAGCATTTT. Amino acids: CASSQVSGTGEQPQHF.

V gene TRBV13 combines with J gene TRBJ1-1; D call uncertain. V was shortened by 5 bases and J by 1 base, with 5 bases between the two germline ends. CDR1 and CDR2 from the germline V gene are PRHDT and FYEKMQ (reference sequence). CDR3 length equals 12 residues. CDR3 sequence (DNA): TGTGCCAGCAGCAACAGGAACACTGAAGCTTTCTTT. Protein: CASSNRNTEAFF.

The J gene is TRBJ1-2, the V gene TRBV28, with 9 bases lining up with TRBD1. The trim removed 5 bases at V and 4 bases at J, leaving 5 bases unmatched. The germline gives CDR1 MDHEN, CDR2 SYDVKM. This CDR3 has 14 amino acids. Here the CDR3 reads CASSRDRGVYGYTF. DNA for the CDR3: TGTGCCAGCAGTCGTGACAGGGGGGTCTATGGCTACACCTTC.

The V call is TRBV7-9, the J call TRBJ2-2; D might be TRBD1 or TRBD2, each matching 5 bases. In germline, CDR1 is SEHNR, CDR2 FQNEAQ (reference sequence). The V end was cut by 1 base, the J end by 10 bases, with 16 bases between. This CDR3 spans 15 amino acids. The CDR3 loop reads CASSLGDLSPEELFF. The CDR3 nucleotides are TGTGCCAGCAGCTTAGGGGACCTCTCACCGGAGGAGCTGTTTTTT. Complete variable domain (other parts from reference TRBV7-9 and TRBJ2-2): DTGVSQNPRHKITKRGQNVTFRCDPISEHNRLYWYRQTLGQGPEFLTYFQNEAQLEKSRLLSDRFSAERPKGSFSTLEIQRTEQGDSAMYLCASSLGDLSPEELFFGEGSRLTVL.

This clone occurred once. The chain carries TRBV20-1 and TRBJ2-1; perhaps TRBD1 as D (6 bases). Trimming removed 3 bases from V and 8 bases from J, with 11 bases in between. The CDR3 has 12 residues. CDR1 is DFQATT and CDR2 is SNEGSKA in the germline V gene (reference sequence). The CDR3 bases are TGCAGTGCTAGTCAACAGGGTTATGAGCAGTTCTTC. It encodes CSASQQGYEQFF.

This chain connects TRBV18 to TRBJ1-1; the D gene is possibly TRBD1 (5 bases). The CDR3 has 13 amino acids. The V gene lost 2 bases and the J gene lost 1 base, with 5 bases spanning the gap. Germline CDR1 reads KGHSH; CDR2 reads LQKENI. Written as DNA, the CDR3 is TGTGCCAGCTCACCAGGGGCGAACACTGAAGCTTTCTTT. Translating gives CASSPGANTEAFF.